Listed below are T cell receptor beta chains from one sample, sequenced in a study of identical twins. TCRdb re-analysed the 5' RACE reads in MiXCR, keeping a single row per CDR3 protein. The table has hundreds of thousands of distinct CDR3 sequences, 20% to 25% seen once; the top ten hold 4% to 5.5%. This sample was shared with a second study, whose subject was T cells expressing NK-cell markers.

Input material: PBMCs. All receptors derive from a woman in her late teens or twenties in good health. CDR3s include the opening cysteine and the closing phenylalanine or tryptophan. The D gene is left open where the match is weak. Clone size is given for some rows only: seen once, a few or many times, or a class if the clone is expanded.

d_call clone_size j_call cdr3_length v_call cdr3_aa cdr3_nt
. . TRBJ1-2 15 TRBV10-3 CAITHSAAGGYGYTF TGTGCCATCACCCACAGTGCGGCGGGGGGCTATGGCTACACCTTC
. . TRBJ2-1 15 TRBV6-1 CASSEQRLNDNEQFF TGTGCCAGCAGTGAACAACGACTTAACGACAATGAGCAGTTCTTC
. . TRBJ2-2 14 TRBV7-9 CASSWVGNTGELFF TGTGCCAGCAGCTGGGTCGGGAACACCGGGGAGCTGTTTTTT
. . TRBJ1-2 13 TRBV6-1 CASSGQLNYGYTF TGTGCCAGCAGCGGACAGCTCAACTATGGCTACACCTTC
TRBD1 many TRBJ1-5 14 TRBV6-4 CASSPGQGYQPQHF TGTGCCAGCAGTCCCGGACAGGGATATCAGCCCCAGCATTTT
TRBD1 . TRBJ2-7 13 TRBV4-1 CASSQYTGVEQYF TGCGCCAGCAGCCAATATACAGGGGTCGAGCAGTACTTC
. . TRBJ2-7 13 TRBV6-1 CASSRALSSKQYF TGTGCCAGCAGTCGTGCCCTTTCCTCCAAGCAGTACTTC
. few TRBJ2-1 15 TRBV18 CASSYEGQLYNEQFF TGTGCCAGCTCATATGAGGGGCAACTATACAATGAGCAGTTCTTC
. . TRBJ2-7 15 TRBV5-1 CASSLVTGAPYEQYF TGCGCCAGCAGCTTGGTAACGGGAGCCCCATACGAGCAGTACTTC
TRBD1 . TRBJ2-7 15 TRBV7-6 CASSLTGTATYEQYF TGTGCCAGCAGCTTAACCGGGACAGCCACCTACGAGCAGTACTTC
TRBD1 . TRBJ2-1 17 TRBV5-6 CASSPLLQGGPYNEQFF TGTGCCAGCAGCCCACTATTACAGGGGGGCCCCTACAATGAGCAGTTCTTC
. few TRBJ2-5 12 TRBV2 CASRGGEETQYF TGTGCCAGCAGGGGAGGAGAAGAGACCCAGTACTTC
. . TRBJ2-2 16 TRBV12-3/TRBV12-4 CASALGRIANTGELFF TGTGCCAGTGCTTTAGGGCGGATCGCGAACACCGGGGAGCTGTTTTTT
TRBD2 few TRBJ2-3 14 TRBV20-1 CSARGAGVGDTQYF TGCAGTGCTAGGGGAGCGGGAGTGGGAGATACGCAGTATTTT
. . TRBJ2-7 15 TRBV7-9 CASSLGPLPPYEQYF TGTGCCAGCAGCTTAGGACCTCTGCCCCCCTACGAGCAGTACTTC
TRBD1 . TRBJ1-4 14 TRBV5-8 CASSSRTGSEKLFF TGTGCCAGCAGCTCACGGACAGGGTCGGAAAAACTGTTTTTT
. few TRBJ2-1 19 TRBV4-3 CASSPRIGLPAREINEQFF TGCGCCAGCAGCCCCAGGATAGGCCTTCCCGCGAGGGAGATCAATGAGCAGTTCTTC
. few TRBJ2-2 14 TRBV12-3/TRBV12-4 CASRPRLDTGELFF TGTGCCAGCAGACCTCGACTTGACACCGGGGAGCTGTTTTTT
. many TRBJ1-1 15 TRBV11-2 CASSLLVQGGTEAFF TGTGCCAGCAGCTTATTAGTACAGGGAGGCACTGAAGCTTTCTTT
TRBD1 many TRBJ2-1 16 TRBV29-1 CSVEYRTGLLGNEQFF TGCAGCGTTGAATATCGGACAGGCTTATTGGGGAATGAGCAGTTCTTC
. . TRBJ1-2 11 TRBV12-3/TRBV12-4 CASSRQYGYTF TGTGCCAGCAGTAGACAGTATGGCTACACCTTC
TRBD1 . TRBJ2-1 15 TRBV12-3/TRBV12-4 CASSSGTGSNNEQFF TGTGCCAGCAGTTCCGGGACAGGTTCAAACAATGAGCAGTTCTTC